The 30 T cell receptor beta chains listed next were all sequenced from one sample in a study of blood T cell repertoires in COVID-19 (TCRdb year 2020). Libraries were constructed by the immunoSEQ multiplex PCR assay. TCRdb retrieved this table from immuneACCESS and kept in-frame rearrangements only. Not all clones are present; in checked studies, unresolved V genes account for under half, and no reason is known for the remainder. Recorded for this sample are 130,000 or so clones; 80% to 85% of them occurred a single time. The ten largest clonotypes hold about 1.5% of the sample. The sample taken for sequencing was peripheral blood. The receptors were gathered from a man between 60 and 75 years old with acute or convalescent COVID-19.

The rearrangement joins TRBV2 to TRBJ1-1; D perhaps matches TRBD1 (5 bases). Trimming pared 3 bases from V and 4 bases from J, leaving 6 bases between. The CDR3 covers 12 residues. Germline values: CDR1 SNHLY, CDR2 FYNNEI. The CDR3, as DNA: TGTGCCAGCAGTGAGGGGGGCACTGAAGCTTTCTTT. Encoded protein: CASSEGGTEAFF.

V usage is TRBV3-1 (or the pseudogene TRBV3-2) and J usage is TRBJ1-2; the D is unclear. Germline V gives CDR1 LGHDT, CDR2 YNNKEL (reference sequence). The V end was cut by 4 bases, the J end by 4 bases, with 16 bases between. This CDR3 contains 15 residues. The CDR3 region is CASSPPGTKIYGYTF. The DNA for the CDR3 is TGTGCCAGCAGCCCACCGGGAACAAAGATCTATGGCTACACCTTC.

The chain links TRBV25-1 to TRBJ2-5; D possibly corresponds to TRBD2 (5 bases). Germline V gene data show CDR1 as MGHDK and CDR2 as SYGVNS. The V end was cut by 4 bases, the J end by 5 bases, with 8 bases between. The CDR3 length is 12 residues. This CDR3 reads CASSGPGETQYF. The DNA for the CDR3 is TGTGCCAGCAGTGGCCCGGGGGAGACCCAGTACTTC.

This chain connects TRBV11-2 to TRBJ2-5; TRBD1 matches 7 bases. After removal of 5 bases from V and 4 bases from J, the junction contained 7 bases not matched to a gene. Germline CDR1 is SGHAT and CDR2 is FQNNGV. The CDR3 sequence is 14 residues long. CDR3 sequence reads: CASSSDRVRETQYF. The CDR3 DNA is TGTGCCAGCAGCAGCGACAGGGTACGAGAGACCCAGTACTTC.

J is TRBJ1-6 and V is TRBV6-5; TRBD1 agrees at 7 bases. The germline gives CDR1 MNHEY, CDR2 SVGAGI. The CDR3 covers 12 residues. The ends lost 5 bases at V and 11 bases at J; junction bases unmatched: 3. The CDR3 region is CASSKTGPPLHF. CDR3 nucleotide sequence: TGTGCCAGCAGTAAGACAGGGCCACCCCTCCACTTT.

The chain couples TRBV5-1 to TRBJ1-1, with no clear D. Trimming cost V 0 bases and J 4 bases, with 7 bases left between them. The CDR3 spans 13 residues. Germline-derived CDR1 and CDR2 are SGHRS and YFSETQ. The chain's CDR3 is CASSLVSVTEAFF. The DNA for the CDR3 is TGCGCCAGCAGCTTGGTCTCGGTCACTGAAGCTTTCTTT. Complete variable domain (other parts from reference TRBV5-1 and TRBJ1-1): KAGVTQTPRYLIKTRGQQVTLSCSPISGHRSVSWYQQTPGQGLQFLFEYFSETQRNKGNFPGRFSGRQFSNSRSEMNVSTLELGDSALYLCASSLVSVTEAFFGQGTRLTVV.

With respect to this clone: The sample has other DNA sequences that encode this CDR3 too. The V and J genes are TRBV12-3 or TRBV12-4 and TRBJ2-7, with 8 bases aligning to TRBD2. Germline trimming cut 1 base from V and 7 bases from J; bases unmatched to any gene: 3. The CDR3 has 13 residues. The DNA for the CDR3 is TGTGCCAGCAGTTTAGGGCTAGCGGGTGAGCAGTACTTC. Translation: CASSLGLAGEQYF.

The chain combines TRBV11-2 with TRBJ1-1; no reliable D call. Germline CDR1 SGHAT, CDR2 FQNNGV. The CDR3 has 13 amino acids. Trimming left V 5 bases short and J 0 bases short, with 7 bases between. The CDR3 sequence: CASSPTMNTEAFF. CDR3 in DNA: TGTGCCAGCAGCCCAACAATGAACACTGAAGCTTTCTTT.

The CDR3 DNA sequence: TGTGCCAGCAGTTTTTACAGGGGGCTCTCCTACAATGAGCAGTTCTTC. Its translation: CASSFYRGLSYNEQFF. V and J are TRBV27 and TRBJ2-1; 9 bases map to TRBD1. V was pared by 3 bases and J by 0 bases, with 3 bases of the junction left unmatched. Germline V gene data show CDR1 as MNHEY and CDR2 as SMNVEV (reference sequence). This CDR3 is built from 16 residues.

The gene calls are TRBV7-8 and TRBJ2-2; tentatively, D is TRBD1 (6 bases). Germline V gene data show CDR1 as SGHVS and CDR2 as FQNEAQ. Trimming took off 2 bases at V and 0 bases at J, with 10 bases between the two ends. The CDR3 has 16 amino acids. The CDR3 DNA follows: TGTGCCAGCAGCTTATTTGGACAGTCGAACACCGGGGAGCTGTTTTTT. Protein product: CASSLFGQSNTGELFF.

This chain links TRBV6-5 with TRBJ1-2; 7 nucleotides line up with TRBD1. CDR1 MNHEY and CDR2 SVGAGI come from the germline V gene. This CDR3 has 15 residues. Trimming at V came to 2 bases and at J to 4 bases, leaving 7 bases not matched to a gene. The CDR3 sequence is CASSYGGRGAYGYTF. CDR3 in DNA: TGTGCCAGCAGTTACGGAGGCAGGGGGGCCTATGGCTACACCTTC.

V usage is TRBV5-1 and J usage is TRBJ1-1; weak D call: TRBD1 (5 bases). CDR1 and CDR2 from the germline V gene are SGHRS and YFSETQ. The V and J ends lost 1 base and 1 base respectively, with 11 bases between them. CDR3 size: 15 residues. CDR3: CASSLLGGWNTEAFF. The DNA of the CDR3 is TGCGCCAGCAGCTTGTTGGGGGGATGGAACACTGAAGCTTTCTTT.

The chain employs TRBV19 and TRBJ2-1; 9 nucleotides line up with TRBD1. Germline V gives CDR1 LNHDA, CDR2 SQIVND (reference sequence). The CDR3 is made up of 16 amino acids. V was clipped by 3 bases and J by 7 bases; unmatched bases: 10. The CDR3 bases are TGTGCCAGTAGTATGGCCGGGACAGGGTATAGGAATGAGCAGTTCTTC. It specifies CASSMAGTGYRNEQFF.

CDR3 loop: CASSLSGGPSTGELFF. The CDR3 nucleotides read TGCGCCAGCAGCTTGAGCGGGGGGCCAAGCACCGGGGAGCTGTTTTTT. The chain combines TRBV5-1 with TRBJ2-2, with 9 positions matching TRBD2. This CDR3 spans 16 amino acids. The germline gives CDR1 SGHRS, CDR2 YFSETQ. V lost 1 base to trimming and J lost 4 bases; unmatched junction nucleotides: 5.

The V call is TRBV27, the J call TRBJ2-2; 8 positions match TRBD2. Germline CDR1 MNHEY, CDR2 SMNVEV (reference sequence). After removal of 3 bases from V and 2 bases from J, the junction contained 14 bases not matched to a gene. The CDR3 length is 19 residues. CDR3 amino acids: CASSFYPPSGSKNTGELFF. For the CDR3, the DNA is TGTGCCAGCAGTTTTTATCCACCCAGCGGGAGTAAAAACACCGGGGAGCTGTTTTTT.

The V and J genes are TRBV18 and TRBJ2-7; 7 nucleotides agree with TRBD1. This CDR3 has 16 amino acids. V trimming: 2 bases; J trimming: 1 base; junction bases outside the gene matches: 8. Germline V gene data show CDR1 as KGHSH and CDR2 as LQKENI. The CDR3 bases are TGTGCCAGCTCACCAGCAGGGGGAGTAACATCCTACGAGCAGTACTTC. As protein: CASSPAGGVTSYEQYF. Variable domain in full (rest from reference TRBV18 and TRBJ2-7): NAGVMQNPRHLVRRRGQEARLRCSPMKGHSHVYWYRQLPEEGLKFMVYLQKENIIDESGMPKERFSAEFPKEGPSILRIQQVVRGDSAAYFCASSPAGGVTSYEQYFGPGTRLTVT.

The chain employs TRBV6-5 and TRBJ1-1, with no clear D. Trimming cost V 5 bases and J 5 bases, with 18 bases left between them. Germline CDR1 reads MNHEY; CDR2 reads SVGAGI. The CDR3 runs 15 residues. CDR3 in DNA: TGTGCCAGCAGTAAACCCGAGAGGGTTGAAACTGAAGCTTTCTTT. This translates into CASSKPERVETEAFF.

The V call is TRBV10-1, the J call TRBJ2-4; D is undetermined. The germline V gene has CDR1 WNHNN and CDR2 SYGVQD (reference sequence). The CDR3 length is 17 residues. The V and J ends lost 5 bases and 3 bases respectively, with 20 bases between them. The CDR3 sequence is CASSPHDTKNVKNIQYF. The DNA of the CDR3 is TGCGCCAGCAGTCCGCACGACACCAAAAACGTCAAAAACATTCAGTACTTC.

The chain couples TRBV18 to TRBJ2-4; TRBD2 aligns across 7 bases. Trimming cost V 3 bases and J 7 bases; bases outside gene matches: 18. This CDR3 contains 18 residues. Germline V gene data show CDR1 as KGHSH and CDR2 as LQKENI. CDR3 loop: CASSPDFSGGNGMNIQYF. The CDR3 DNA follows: TGTGCCAGCTCACCGGATTTTTCGGGAGGTAACGGTATGAACATTCAGTACTTC.

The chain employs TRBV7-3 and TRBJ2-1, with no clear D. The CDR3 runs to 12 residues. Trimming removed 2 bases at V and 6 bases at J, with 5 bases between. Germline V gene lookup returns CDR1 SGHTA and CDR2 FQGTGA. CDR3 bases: TGTGCCAGCAGCTTAGACACCAATGAGCAGTTCTTC. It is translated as CASSLDTNEQFF.

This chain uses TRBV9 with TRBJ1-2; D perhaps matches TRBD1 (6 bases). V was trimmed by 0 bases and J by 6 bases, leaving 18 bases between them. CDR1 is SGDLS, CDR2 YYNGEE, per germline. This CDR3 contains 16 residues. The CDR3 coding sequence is TGTGCCAGCAGCGTAGGTGTGCGGGGGCAAGTTGATGGCTACACCTTC. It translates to CASSVGVRGQVDGYTF.

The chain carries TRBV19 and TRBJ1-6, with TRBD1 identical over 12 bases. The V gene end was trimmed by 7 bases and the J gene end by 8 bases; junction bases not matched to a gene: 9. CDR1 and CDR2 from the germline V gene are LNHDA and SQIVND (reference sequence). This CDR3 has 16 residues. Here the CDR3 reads CASTPGTGGDHSPLHF. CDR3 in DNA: TGTGCCAGTACACCCGGGACAGGGGGCGATCATTCACCCCTCCACTTT.

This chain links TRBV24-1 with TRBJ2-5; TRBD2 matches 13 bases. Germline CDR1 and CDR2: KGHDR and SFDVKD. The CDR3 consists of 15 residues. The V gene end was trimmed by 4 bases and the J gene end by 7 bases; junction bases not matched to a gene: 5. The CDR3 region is CATSEGTSGIGTQYF. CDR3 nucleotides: TGTGCCACCAGTGAAGGGACTAGCGGGATCGGGACCCAGTACTTC.

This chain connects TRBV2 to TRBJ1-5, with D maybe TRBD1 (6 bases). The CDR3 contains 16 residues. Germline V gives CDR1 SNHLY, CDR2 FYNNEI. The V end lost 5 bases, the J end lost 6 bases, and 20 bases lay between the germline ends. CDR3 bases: TGTGCCAGCAGTCGTGTACAGGGAAGGGGCGGTCAGCCCCAGCATTTT. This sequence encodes CASSRVQGRGGQPQHF.

The CDR3 nucleotides are TGTGCCAGCAGCACACAGGGGGTTTCCCCCAATGAGCAGTTCTTC. Translated, it gives CASSTQGVSPNEQFF. This chain links TRBV2 with TRBJ2-1; 8 nucleotides align to TRBD1. Trimming cost V 6 bases and J 6 bases; bases outside gene matches: 10. The CDR3 spans 15 residues. Per germline, CDR1 SNHLY and CDR2 FYNNEI.

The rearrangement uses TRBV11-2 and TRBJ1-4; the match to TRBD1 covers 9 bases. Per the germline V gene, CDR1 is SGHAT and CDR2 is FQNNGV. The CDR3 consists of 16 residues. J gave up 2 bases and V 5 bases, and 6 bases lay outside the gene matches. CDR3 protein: CASSRNRGRTNEKLFF. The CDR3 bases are TGTGCCAGCAGCCGAAACAGGGGGCGGACTAATGAAAAACTGTTTTTT.

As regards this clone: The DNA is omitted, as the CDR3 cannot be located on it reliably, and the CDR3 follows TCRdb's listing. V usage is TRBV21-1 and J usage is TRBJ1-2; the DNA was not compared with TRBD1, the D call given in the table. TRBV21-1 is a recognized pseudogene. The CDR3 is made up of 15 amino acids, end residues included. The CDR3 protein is CASSIVGQGAFGYTF.

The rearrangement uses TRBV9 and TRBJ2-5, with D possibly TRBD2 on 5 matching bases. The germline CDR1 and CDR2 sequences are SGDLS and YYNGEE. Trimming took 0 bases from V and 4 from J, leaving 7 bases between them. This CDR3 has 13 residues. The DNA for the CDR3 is TGTGCCAGCAGCGTAGGGGCGGGAGAGACCCAGTACTTC. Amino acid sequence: CASSVGAGETQYF.

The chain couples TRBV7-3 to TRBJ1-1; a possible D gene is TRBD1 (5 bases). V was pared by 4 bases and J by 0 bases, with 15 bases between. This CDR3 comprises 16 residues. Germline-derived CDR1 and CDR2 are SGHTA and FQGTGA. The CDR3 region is CASSSPGGTLNTEAFF. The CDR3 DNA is TGTGCCAGCAGCTCCCCCGGAGGGACTTTGAACACTGAAGCTTTCTTT.

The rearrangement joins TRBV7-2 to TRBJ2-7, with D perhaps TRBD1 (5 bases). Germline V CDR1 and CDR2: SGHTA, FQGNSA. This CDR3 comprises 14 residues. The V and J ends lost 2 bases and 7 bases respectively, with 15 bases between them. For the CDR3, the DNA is TGTGCCAGCAGCTTAATTGCAGGGCCGAGGGAGCAGTACTTC. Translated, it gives CASSLIAGPREQYF.